Here is one T cell receptor beta chain with its context. Its specificity is unknown. The sample originates from a study of T-cell memory formation after mild COVID-19. Overall study results and limits: That cross-reactive memory joined was suggested by some responding clones appearing in pre-infection memory. Among CD4+ contracting clones, most were CM and EM, and CD8+ ones EMRA.

Trimming at V came to 5 bases and at J to 5 bases, leaving 10 bases not matched to a gene. Germline CDR1 SGHVS, CDR2 FNYEAQ. The CDR3 totals 16 residues. A single record per CDR3 protein comes from TCRdb applying MiXCR to the 5' RACE reads. The sample carries about 170,000 distinct CDR3 sequences, 10% to 15% recorded once. Sequencing used PBMCs or a T cell subset sorted from them (not recorded which). The sequence was obtained from a man younger than 35 who had mild COVID-19 (a few samples of this study predate the infection). Cell type and time point are not known. The chain uses TRBV7-6 and TRBJ1-1; TRBD1 agrees at 11 bases. CDR3 residues: CASSPGQGAFGTEAFF. The CDR3 coding sequence is TGTGCCAGCAGCCCAGGACAGGGGGCGTTCGGAACTGAAGCTTTCTTT. Full variable domain (remainder filled in from reference TRBV7-6 and TRBJ1-1): GAGVSQSPRYKVTKRGQDVALRCDPISGHVSLYWYRQALGQGPEFLTYFNYEAQQDKSGLPNDRFSAERPEGSISTLTIQRTEQRDSAMYRCASSPGQGAFGTEAFFGQGTRLTVV.